A single sample gave rise to the 29 T cell receptor beta chains below, sequenced in a study of T cell responses to AZD1222 COVID-19 vaccine (dated by TCRdb to about 2021). Per the publication, the time point label means: about 28 days (+/-7) after the second vaccine dose. Library generation was performed with the immunoSEQ multiplex PCR assay. This immuneACCESS table, as held by TCRdb, lists in-frame sequences with V and J called but not all clones. Of the missing ones, under half trace to an unresolved V gene in checked studies; the others have no known cause. The sample data list about 130,000 clones, and around 90% of these were observed just once. The ten most abundant clones make up roughly 6.1% of the sample. The specimen was peripheral blood, collected 28 days after the second AZD1222 dose. Every receptor here comes from an adult who received the AZD1222 COVID-19 vaccine.

The chain joins TRBV19 to TRBJ1-1; 12 bases are shared with TRBD1. J was trimmed by 11 bases and V by 7 bases; bases with no gene match: 17. Germline V gene data show CDR1 as LNHDA and CDR2 as SQIVND (reference sequence). The CDR3 totals 16 residues. The CDR3: CASTPVRGTGGEAAFF. The CDR3 bases are TGTGCCAGTACCCCAGTCCGTGGGACAGGGGGCGAAGCCGCTTTCTTT.

The chain couples TRBV20-1 to TRBJ2-3, with 8 bases identical to TRBD2. V lost 3 bases and J lost 6; bases outside the gene matches: 5. This CDR3 is built from 13 residues. Germline V lookup: CDR1 DFQATT, CDR2 SNEGSKA (reference sequence). CDR3 sequence reads: CSASHPSGDTQYF. Written as DNA, the CDR3 is TGCAGTGCTAGTCATCCTAGCGGGGATACGCAGTATTTT.

The chain has TRBV2 and TRBJ1-6; D might be TRBD1 (6 bases). The germline V gene encodes CDR1 SNHLY and CDR2 FYNNEI. The CDR3 totals 12 residues. The CDR3 coding sequence is TGTGCGGAGGGGGGGCGCAGTTCACCCCTCCACTTT. Protein sequence: CAEGGRSSPLHF.

The chain uses TRBV29-1 and TRBJ2-7, with TRBD1 matching 9 bases. V shed 7 bases, J shed 5 bases, and the junction held 6 bases outside the gene matches. This CDR3 region has 12 residues. The germline gives CDR1 SQVTM, CDR2 ANQGSEA. The CDR3 DNA is TGCAGCGCCGCGACAGGGGGTGACGAGCAGTACTTC. Its protein product is CSAATGGDEQYF.

This sequence joins TRBV7-2 and TRBJ2-1, with TRBD2 identical over 9 bases. The germline V gene has CDR1 SGHTA and CDR2 FQGNSA. Trimming at V came to 3 bases and at J to 8 bases, leaving 11 bases not matched to a gene. The CDR3 covers 16 residues. The CDR3 reads CASSFVAGGRFDEQFF. CDR3 DNA sequence: TGTGCCAGCAGCTTCGTCGCGGGAGGGCGGTTCGATGAGCAGTTCTTC.

The gene calls are TRBV19 and TRBJ1-1; TRBD1 might be the D (6 bases). This CDR3 spans 15 amino acids. Between the trimmed V and J ends, which lost 0 bases and 4 bases, there was a span of 12 bases. In germline, CDR1 is LNHDA, CDR2 SQIVND (reference sequence). The CDR3 bases are TGTGCCAGTAGTATAGACGAGGGGACAATCACTGAAGCTTTCTTT. It encodes CASSIDEGTITEAFF.

The CDR3 nucleotides read TGTGCCAGCAGTTCATACGACAGGGAGGGCTATGGCTACACCTTC. Translated: CASSSYDREGYGYTF. The chain has TRBV28 and TRBJ1-2; TRBD1 agrees at 7 bases. Trimming took 4 bases from V and 4 from J; bases not matched to a gene: 9. The CDR3 contains 15 residues. Per the germline V gene, CDR1 is MDHEN and CDR2 is SYDVKM.

This clone is a singleton in its sample. The CDR3 here is CSALKWGEQFF. The CDR3 coding sequence is TGCAGCGCGTTGAAATGGGGTGAGCAGTTCTTC. The chain is built from TRBV29-1 and TRBJ2-1; D is unresolved. CDR1 and CDR2 from the germline V gene are SQVTM and ANQGSEA. With 7 bases removed from V and 9 bases from J, the gap between germline ends came to 13 bases. The CDR3 contains 11 residues.

This clone is labeled medium-sized. The identical CDR3 is also encoded by other nucleotide sequences in the sample. J is TRBJ1-1 and V is TRBV28; D perhaps matches TRBD1 (6 bases). CDR3 length equals 19 residues. Germline V gives CDR1 MDHEN, CDR2 SYDVKM. The V end lost 7 bases, the J end lost 4 bases, and 31 bases lay between the germline ends. The CDR3 nucleotides read TGTGCCAGCATTTATATGTTATTCCGGGACAAAAAAAGAGGCACTGAAGCTTTCTTT. Its protein product is CASIYMLFRDKKRGTEAFF.

As concerns this clone: The junction differs from germline at one of its ends, possibly a read error. V is TRBV4-2 and J is TRBJ1-5; no clear D. In germline, CDR1 is LGHNA, CDR2 YNFKEQ. This CDR3 spans 15 amino acids. In DNA form, the CDR3 reads TGTGCCAGCAGCCAAGTTTCGGAGGGCAACCAGCCCCAGCATTTT. It encodes CASSQVSEGNQPQHF.

This chain joins TRBV6-5 and TRBJ1-4; D is unresolved. Germline CDR1 MNHEY, CDR2 SVGAGI. The ends were cut back, 2 bases at V and 2 bases at J, with 9 bases in the middle. This CDR3 has 15 amino acids. Here the CDR3 DNA reads TGTGCCAGCAGTTACGATAGACCGACTAATGAAAAACTGTTTTTT. Protein: CASSYDRPTNEKLFF.

This chain links TRBV20-1 with TRBJ1-3; D is unresolved. V was cut by 4 bases and J by 11 bases, with 12 bases left in between. The CDR3 is 11 residues long. Germline lookup yields CDR1 DFQATT and CDR2 SNEGSKA (reference sequence). CDR3 region: CSATSATSIYF. CDR3 in DNA: TGCAGTGCTACCTCCGCCACATCCATATATTTT.

The chain carries TRBV28 and TRBJ1-3; maybe TRBD1 (5 bases). Germline assignment: CDR1 MDHEN and CDR2 SYDVKM. Trimming cost V 0 bases and J 0 bases, with 12 bases left between them. The CDR3 has 17 residues. As DNA, the CDR3 is TGTGCCAGCAGTTTATGGCTGACAGAGAGCTCTGGAAACACCATATATTTT. Translating it yields CASSLWLTESSGNTIYF.

The chain has TRBV3-1 (or the pseudogene TRBV3-2) and TRBJ1-1; tentative D call: TRBD1 (6 bases). Trimming pared 5 bases from V and 6 bases from J, leaving 22 bases between. The length of the CDR3 is 16 residues. Germline lookup yields CDR1 LGHDT and CDR2 YNNKEL (reference sequence). Here the CDR3 reads CASSSPSGGARSEAFF. CDR3 coding DNA: TGTGCCAGCAGCAGCCCCTCCGGGGGCGCAAGATCTGAAGCTTTCTTT.

This chain links TRBV18 with TRBJ1-5; the D is unclear. CDR3 length: 14 residues. The germline gives CDR1 KGHSH, CDR2 LQKENI. V was pared by 2 bases and J by 9 bases, with 14 bases between. The CDR3: CASSPILADPPQHF. CDR3 sequence (DNA): TGTGCCAGCTCACCAATCCTGGCGGATCCGCCCCAGCATTTT.

V usage is TRBV27 and J usage is TRBJ2-7; D is ambiguous. Germline assignment: CDR1 MNHEY and CDR2 SMNVEV (reference sequence). V shed 5 bases and J shed 0 bases, with 8 bases lying between them. The CDR3 is 13 residues long. CDR3 in DNA: TGTGCCAGCAGTCCTCGGGCCTCCTACGAGCAGTACTTC. This gives the protein CASSPRASYEQYF.

This clone was observed once. V gene TRBV7-2 combines with J gene TRBJ1-1; the D gene is possibly TRBD1 (6 bases). The germline V gene encodes CDR1 SGHTA and CDR2 FQGNSA. The length of the CDR3 is 13 residues. Deletions cut 5 bases from V and 4 bases from J, with 11 bases between. The DNA for the CDR3 is TGTGCCAGCAGCGCGGGCAGGGGCACTGAAGCTTTCTTT. Translation gives CASSAGRGTEAFF.

This chain uses TRBV15 with TRBJ2-2; D gene ambiguous. The CDR3 length is 14 residues. CDR1 is LNHNV and CDR2 is YYDKDF in the germline V gene (reference sequence). V was clipped by 0 bases and J by 5 bases, with 7 bases between them. CDR3 coding DNA: TGTGCCACCAGCAGAGATCTGGAGACCGGGGAGCTGTTTTTT. It specifies CATSRDLETGELFF.

This clone was seen a single time. The chain has TRBV5-1 and TRBJ2-5, with D perhaps matching TRBD2 (5 bases). Trimming stripped 4 bases from V and 4 bases from J, with 11 bases between. The CDR3 is 13 residues long. The V gene's germline CDR1 is SGHRS and CDR2 YFSETQ. For the CDR3, the DNA is TGCGCCAGCAGCCTACTAGGAGGAGAGACCCAGTACTTC. Its protein product is CASSLLGGETQYF.

V is TRBV5-4 and J is TRBJ1-2; no reliable D call. Germline V gene data show CDR1 as SGHNT and CDR2 as YYREEE (reference sequence). Trimming took 3 bases from V and 1 from J, leaving 10 bases between them. CDR3 length equals 14 residues. The CDR3 is CASSSQTDNYGYTF. The CDR3 nucleotides read TGTGCCAGCAGCTCACAGACGGATAACTATGGCTACACCTTC.

CDR3 in DNA: TGTGCCAGCAGCTCTCTGACTAGCTCGGGGGAGCAGTTCTTC. Amino acid sequence: CASSSLTSSGEQFF. The rearrangement links TRBV11-2 to TRBJ2-1, with 7 bases that match TRBD2. After removal of 4 bases from V and 10 bases from J, the junction contained 10 bases not matched to a gene. This CDR3 has 14 amino acids. CDR1 SGHAT and CDR2 FQNNGV come from the germline V gene.

The genes are TRBV11-3 and TRBJ2-7, with 7 bases aligning to TRBD2. The CDR3 spans 13 residues. The germline V gene has CDR1 SGHNT and CDR2 YENEEA. Trimming removed 4 bases from V and 3 bases from J; junction bases left unmatched: 3. The CDR3 bases are TGTGCCAGCAGCTCCCGGGAGGACTACGAGCAGTACTTC. Its translation: CASSSREDYEQYF.

The V call is TRBV29-1, the J call TRBJ1-1, with D unresolved. Germline V lookup: CDR1 SQVTM, CDR2 ANQGSEA. Deletions cut 2 bases from V and 6 bases from J, with 7 bases between. The CDR3 is 11 residues long. DNA of the CDR3: TGCAGCGTTGAAATGGGTTCTGAAGCTTTCTTT. It yields the protein CSVEMGSEAFF.

J is TRBJ2-3 and V is TRBV5-4; D perhaps matches TRBD1 (6 bases). V shed 5 bases and J shed 0 bases, with 10 bases lying between them. CDR1 and CDR2 from the germline V gene are SGHNT and YYREEE (reference sequence). This CDR3 contains 14 residues. This CDR3 reads CASRSQGSTDTQYF. For the CDR3, the DNA is TGTGCCAGCAGGTCACAGGGAAGCACAGATACGCAGTATTTT. Filled out from reference TRBV5-4 and TRBJ2-3, the complete variable domain reads ETGVTQSPTHLIKTRGQQVTLRCSSQSGHNTVSWYQQALGQGPQFIFQYYREEENGRGNFPPRFSGLQFPNYSSELNVNALELDDSALYLCASRSQGSTDTQYFGPGTRLTVL.

This clone showed up just once. CDR3 loop: CASSPADGTGLYGYTF. The CDR3 DNA follows: TGTGCCAGCAGCCCCGCGGACGGGACAGGACTATATGGCTACACCTTC. The chain combines TRBV7-9 with TRBJ1-2; TRBD1 matches at 8 bases. The junction had 13 bases not matched to a gene; V was cut back by 5 bases and J by 5 bases. Per germline, CDR1 SEHNR and CDR2 FQNEAQ (reference sequence). There are 16 residues in the CDR3.

The rearrangement joins TRBV5-1 to TRBJ2-7; D gene unclear. Germline V CDR1 and CDR2: SGHRS, YFSETQ. V lost 0 bases and J 2 bases, leaving 15 bases between the germline ends. There are 16 residues in the CDR3. The CDR3 bases are TGCGCCAGCAGCTTGGCCGAAAGTCGATGGACCTACGAGCAGTACTTC. Translating gives CASSLAESRWTYEQYF.

CDR3 in amino acids: CASSPGTGVETQYF. CDR3 DNA: TGTGCCAGCAGCCCGGGGACAGGGGTGGAGACCCAGTACTTC. The chain links TRBV7-8 to TRBJ2-5; 10 nucleotides match TRBD1. Germline lookup yields CDR1 SGHVS and CDR2 FQNEAQ. The CDR3 extends over 14 amino acids. The ends lost 5 bases at V and 5 bases at J; junction bases unmatched: 5.

J is TRBJ2-3 and V is TRBV5-6, with D perhaps given as TRBD1 or TRBD2 (5 bases each). Germline V gene lookup returns CDR1 SGHDT and CDR2 YYEEEE. This CDR3 has 13 amino acids. Deletions cut 9 bases from V and 3 bases from J, with 14 bases between. This chain's CDR3 is CATRRWGTDTQYF. CDR3 DNA sequence: TGTGCCACCCGACGGTGGGGGACAGATACGCAGTATTTT.

J is TRBJ1-2 and V is TRBV9, with D possibly being TRBD1 (5 bases). Per the germline V gene, CDR1 is SGDLS and CDR2 is YYNGEE. Deletions cut 4 bases from V and 0 bases from J, with 19 bases between. The CDR3 is 17 residues long. CDR3 sequence (DNA): TGTGCCAGCAGCTTAACCGGGACCCTTGGAGCTAACTATGGCTACACCTTC. Its protein is CASSLTGTLGANYGYTF.